The 23 T cell receptor beta chains below all came from one sample that was sequenced in a study of CD8 T cells in ankylosing spondylitis. Whole-study findings and limits: Characteristic of ankylosing spondylitis blood, it appeared, was a TCR beta motif comprising 7 to 9 highly homologous variants.

No antigen is known for these receptors. Each CDR3 protein is one row after TCRdb ran MiXCR on the 5' RACE reads. The sample includes 300,000 to 400,000 distinct CDR3 sequences, around 22% of them seen just once. Source material: blood, either unsorted or a sorted T cell fraction (not recorded which). The receptor set was obtained from a male donor with ankylosing spondylitis.

The gene calls are TRBV12-3 or TRBV12-4 and TRBJ2-2; TRBD1 matches 8 bases. The ends lost 5 bases at V and 0 bases at J; junction bases unmatched: 5. The CDR3 runs to 16 residues. The CDR3 DNA reads TGTGCCAGCAGTCCTTGGACAGGGACGAACACCGGGGAGCTGTTTTTT. Translation: CASSPWTGTNTGELFF.

The V and J genes are TRBV5-1 and TRBJ2-7; D ambiguous. CDR3 size: 12 residues. Germline V gene sequence: CDR1 SGHRS, CDR2 YFSETQ. V lost 2 bases, J lost 4 bases, and 7 bases lay in between. CDR3 region: CASSFSGYEQYF. In DNA form, the CDR3 reads TGCGCCAGCAGCTTTAGTGGGTACGAGCAGTACTTC.

The rearrangement links TRBV3-1 to TRBJ2-4; D remains ambiguous. Trimming cost V 5 bases and J 3 bases, with 14 bases left between them. CDR1 and CDR2 (germline): LGHDT, YNNKEL (reference sequence). This CDR3 comprises 15 residues. The CDR3 here is CASSIDREYKNIQYF. As DNA, the CDR3 is TGTGCCAGCAGCATCGACCGAGAATACAAAAACATTCAGTACTTC. Together with reference TRBV3-1 and TRBJ2-4, the CDR3 gives the full variable domain: DTAVSQTPKYLVTQMGNDKSIKCEQNLGHDTMYWYKQDSKKFLKIMFSYNNKELIINETVPNRFSPKSPDKAHLNLHINSLELGDSAVYFCASSIDREYKNIQYFGAGTRLSVL.

This clonotype was seen a few times. The chain joins TRBV12-5 to TRBJ2-1; D gene ambiguous. Germline values: CDR1 LGHNT, CDR2 FRNRAP. V was cut by 6 bases and J by 11 bases, with 17 bases left in between. The CDR3 length is 13 residues. CDR3: CASGSDLYQQQFF. CDR3 DNA sequence: TGTGCTAGTGGCTCGGACCTTTATCAGCAGCAGTTCTTC.

This clonotype was counted a few times. The chain uses TRBV29-1 and TRBJ2-3; D gene ambiguous. V dropped 3 bases and J dropped 6 bases, with 13 bases sitting between them. The CDR3 totals 13 residues. The germline gives CDR1 SQVTM, CDR2 ANQGSEA. The CDR3 protein is CSVDDLYGDTQYF. The CDR3 DNA sequence: TGCAGCGTTGATGACCTTTACGGGGATACGCAGTATTTT.

J is TRBJ2-3 and V is TRBV29-1; D remains ambiguous. This CDR3 comprises 14 residues. The ends were cut back, 4 bases at V and 4 bases at J, with 15 bases in the middle. Looked up from germline, CDR1 is SQVTM and CDR2 is ANQGSEA. This CDR3 is CSVGGETGADTQYF. The CDR3 region has the DNA TGCAGCGTTGGTGGGGAAACGGGTGCAGATACGCAGTATTTT.

In its sample, this clonotype was seen a few times. This sequence joins TRBV3-1 and TRBJ2-3; D not resolved. Germline values: CDR1 LGHDT, CDR2 YNNKEL (reference sequence). V dropped 4 bases and J dropped 4 bases, with 6 bases sitting between them. CDR3 length equals 12 residues. CDR3 amino acids: CASSPQSDTQYF. Here the CDR3 DNA reads TGTGCCAGCAGCCCCCAGTCAGATACGCAGTATTTT.

This clonotype has just a few counts. The genes are TRBV12-3 or TRBV12-4 and TRBJ2-5; 7 positions agree with TRBD1. There are 14 residues in the CDR3. V shed 6 bases and J 8 bases; nucleotides not matched to a gene: 12. CDR3 sequence (DNA): TGTGCCAGCAGCCCTGTAGGGGGCCCACTAACCCAGTACTTC. This codes for CASSPVGGPLTQYF.

CDR3 residues: CSVDAAGGPEQYF. The CDR3 region has the DNA TGCAGCGTTGACGCCGCGGGAGGACCCGAGCAGTACTTC. This chain connects TRBV29-1 to TRBJ2-7, with 8 bases fitting TRBD2. The V gene end was trimmed by 3 bases and the J gene end by 6 bases; junction bases not matched to a gene: 7. Per germline, CDR1 SQVTM and CDR2 ANQGSEA. This CDR3 spans 13 amino acids.

This rearrangement joins TRBV9 to TRBJ2-7, with D uncertain. The CDR3 consists of 14 residues. The V gene lost 4 bases and the J gene lost 5 bases, with 16 bases spanning the gap. Looked up from germline, CDR1 is SGDLS and CDR2 is YYNGEE. The CDR3 loop reads CASSPKTLVDEQYF. Written as DNA, the CDR3 is TGTGCCAGCAGCCCAAAAACCTTGGTGGACGAGCAGTACTTC.

This clonotype came up a few times. The CDR3 sequence is CASSEYLNPTPLHF. CDR3 sequence (DNA): TGTGCCAGCAGTGAATATCTGAACCCGACTCCCCTCCACTTT. The chain employs TRBV25-1 and TRBJ1-6, with D uncertain. V gave up 0 bases and J gave up 13 bases, with 13 bases separating them. CDR3 length: 14 residues. Per the germline V gene, CDR1 is MGHDK and CDR2 is SYGVNS.

This clonotype was seen only a few times. The chain combines TRBV29-1 with TRBJ2-5; 13 bases agree with TRBD2. CDR1 and CDR2 from the germline V gene are SQVTM and ANQGSEA. V dropped 4 bases and J dropped 5; count of bases not matched to a gene: 7. The CDR3 covers 15 residues. The chain's CDR3 is CSVVPQLAGGETQYF. Written as DNA, the CDR3 is TGCAGCGTTGTTCCCCAACTAGCGGGGGGGGAGACCCAGTACTTC.

V and J are TRBV7-2 and TRBJ2-7; 8 nucleotides align to TRBD2. With 2 bases clipped from V and 6 bases from J, the junction kept 12 bases outside the gene matches. Germline CDR1 SGHTA, CDR2 FQGNSA. The CDR3 is 16 amino acids. CDR3 DNA: TGTGCCAGCAGCTTAATGAGCGGGAGTGGAGTATCCGAGCAGTACTTC. Protein: CASSLMSGSGVSEQYF.

In regard to this clonotype: A read error may account for a junction end that differs from germline. The chain couples TRBV2 to TRBJ2-4; 7 bases are shared with TRBD1. The CDR3 is 18 amino acids. The V gene's germline CDR1 is SNHLY and CDR2 FYNNEI. The CDR3: CASIERDSRALVKNIQYF. Written as DNA, the CDR3 is TGTGCCAGCATTGAACGGGACAGTCGGGCCCTAGTCAAAAACATTCAGTACTTC.

V is TRBV9 and J is TRBJ1-1, with 9 positions matching TRBD1. There are 16 residues in the CDR3. Germline loops: CDR1 SGDLS, CDR2 YYNGEE. The V and J ends lost 3 bases and 3 bases, in that order; junction bases with no gene match: 9. The CDR3 is CASSDRDRDEYTEAFF. As DNA, the CDR3 is TGTGCCAGCAGCGACCGGGACAGGGATGAATACACTGAAGCTTTCTTT.

This clonotype has at least ten counts. The V gene is TRBV12-3 or TRBV12-4, the J gene TRBJ2-3; either TRBD1 or TRBD2 may supply D (5 bases each). The CDR3 runs 15 residues. The V gene lost 3 bases and the J gene lost 1 base, with 11 bases spanning the gap. CDR3 nucleotide sequence: TGTGCCAGCAGTTTGGGCAGGGACGGCACAGATACGCAGTATTTT. This translates into CASSLGRDGTDTQYF.

The chain is built from TRBV6-2 or TRBV6-3 and TRBJ1-5, with D maybe TRBD1 (5 bases). The germline V gene encodes CDR1 MNHEY and CDR2 SVGEGT. The CDR3 covers 13 residues. V lost 6 bases and J lost 5, with 11 bases in between. The CDR3 DNA reads TGTGCCAGCAGACCAGGGTTGCATCAGCCCCAGCATTTT. As protein: CASRPGLHQPQHF.

This clonotype was detected only a few times. The chain recombines TRBV20-1 with TRBJ2-7; TRBD2 agrees at 12 bases. The trim removed 1 base at V and 2 bases at J, leaving 6 bases unmatched. The length of the CDR3 is 16 residues. Germline CDR1 DFQATT, CDR2 SNEGSKA (reference sequence). CDR3 sequence (DNA): TGCAGTGCTAGAGGGCTAGCGGGAGGGCCGGCCTACGAGCAGTACTTC. It codes for CSARGLAGGPAYEQYF.

This chain connects TRBV11-1 to TRBJ1-1; TRBD1 might be the D (5 bases). The CDR3 covers 15 residues. CDR1 is SGHAT and CDR2 is FQDESV in the germline V gene (reference sequence). V was clipped by 5 bases and J by 3 bases, with 16 bases between them. The CDR3 protein is CASSKDAGRDTEAFF. The CDR3 nucleotides read TGTGCCAGCAGCAAAGATGCAGGGAGGGACACTGAAGCTTTCTTT.

This clonotype was counted at least ten times. This chain joins TRBV7-9 and TRBJ2-2; D gene unclear. Trimming left V 3 bases short and J 1 base short, with 6 bases between. The CDR3 runs to 14 residues. Germline CDR1 SEHNR, CDR2 FQNEAQ (reference sequence). The CDR3 is CASSFDRNTGELFF. CDR3 sequence (DNA): TGTGCCAGCAGCTTTGACCGGAACACCGGGGAGCTGTTTTTT.

V is TRBV12-3 or TRBV12-4 and J is TRBJ2-7, with D possibly being TRBD1 (5 bases). The CDR3 length is 14 residues. Trimming took off 5 bases at V and 3 bases at J, with 14 bases between the two ends. For the CDR3, the DNA is TGTGCCAGCAGTCTCTCAGGGTTATACTACGAGCAGTACTTC. Protein sequence: CASSLSGLYYEQYF.

The chain has TRBV18 and TRBJ1-5; 9 nucleotides match TRBD1. Germline CDR1 reads KGHSH; CDR2 reads LQKENI. The V and J ends lost 2 bases and 5 bases, in that order; junction bases with no gene match: 4. This CDR3 comprises 15 residues. The CDR3 loop reads CASSPGQGTDQPQHF. The DNA for the CDR3 is TGTGCCAGCTCACCAGGACAGGGGACTGATCAGCCCCAGCATTTT.

This clonotype has a handful of counts. The chain uses TRBV7-2 and TRBJ2-1; TRBD2 might be the D (6 bases). This CDR3 region has 15 residues. Trimming shortened V by 1 base and J by 8 bases, and 15 bases separated the two germline ends. From germline, CDR1 is SGHTA and CDR2 FQGNSA. The CDR3 reads CASSLVASEWDEQFF. The CDR3 DNA reads TGTGCCAGCAGCTTAGTGGCTAGCGAGTGGGATGAGCAGTTCTTC.